Below are 20 T cell receptor beta chains sequenced from a single sample in a study of blood T cell repertoires in COVID-19. The protocol was immunoSEQ multiplex PCR, while the TCRdb copy is restricted to in-frame clones and leaves out a portion. The sample consists of 130,000 or so clones, around nine tenths of them appearing once. The sample was peripheral blood. All receptors come from a woman in her seventies with COVID-19, enrolled during active disease.

The V call is TRBV28, the J call TRBJ1-5, with TRBD1 identical over 7 bases. This CDR3 spans 14 amino acids. Germline lookup yields CDR1 MDHEN and CDR2 SYDVKM. V lost 2 bases to trimming and J lost 5 bases; unmatched junction nucleotides: 3. The CDR3, as DNA: TGTGCCAGCAGTTTAGGACAGGACGATCAGCCCCAGCATTTT. Amino acid sequence: CASSLGQDDQPQHF.

This clone was found once. This chain connects TRBV19 to TRBJ1-2; weak D call: TRBD1 (6 bases). This CDR3 is built from 14 residues. CDR1 and CDR2 from the germline V gene are LNHDA and SQIVND (reference sequence). Trimming stripped 6 bases from V and 5 bases from J, with 16 bases between. The CDR3 loop reads CASRTGGAPYGYTF. The CDR3 bases are TGTGCCAGTAGGACAGGAGGCGCCCCATATGGCTACACCTTC.

V and J are TRBV5-1 and TRBJ1-3; a weak D match, TRBD1 (6 bases). The CDR3 has 15 amino acids. V lost 0 bases to trimming and J lost 4 bases, with 11 bases between them. Germline CDR1 SGHRS, CDR2 YFSETQ. In DNA form, the CDR3 reads TGCGCCAGCAGCTTGGACAGGGCCTTGGGAAACACCATATATTTT. The encoded protein is CASSLDRALGNTIYF.

The rearrangement joins TRBV19 to TRBJ2-2; D perhaps matches TRBD2 (5 bases). This CDR3 is built from 14 residues. Trimming took 1 base from V and 6 from J, leaving 9 bases between them. Germline V gives CDR1 LNHDA, CDR2 SQIVND (reference sequence). CDR3 region: CASSIAGGPGELFF. The CDR3, as DNA: TGTGCCAGTAGTATAGCCGGAGGCCCCGGGGAGCTGTTTTTT. Full variable domain (remainder filled in from reference TRBV19 and TRBJ2-2): DGGITQSPKYLFRKEGQNVTLSCEQNLNHDAMYWYRQDPGQGLRLIYYSQIVNDFQKGDIAEGYSVSREKKESFPLTVTSAQKNPTAFYLCASSIAGGPGELFFGEGSRLTVL.

A remark on this clone: At the DNA level, this CDR3 is encoded by other sequences in the same sample as well. The V call is TRBV2, the J call TRBJ1-4; D is possibly TRBD1 (6 bases). V shed 6 bases and J shed 5 bases, with 13 bases lying between them. CDR1 is SNHLY and CDR2 is FYNNEI in the germline V gene. The CDR3 contains 14 residues. The CDR3 region is CASRETGFNEKLFF. DNA of the CDR3: TGTGCCAGCAGGGAGACAGGATTCAATGAAAAACTGTTTTTT.

V usage is TRBV5-6 and J usage is TRBJ1-1, with TRBD1 matching 9 bases. Germline V CDR1 and CDR2: SGHDT, YYEEEE. J gave up 1 base and V 4 bases, and 8 bases lay outside the gene matches. This CDR3 is built from 16 residues. This CDR3 is CASSPGTGNRNTEAFF. In nucleotides, the CDR3 is TGTGCCAGCAGCCCGGGGACAGGGAATCGGAACACTGAAGCTTTCTTT.

This clone was recorded once. This chain uses TRBV7-9 with TRBJ2-1; D is possibly TRBD2 (6 bases). With 2 bases removed from V and 3 bases from J, the gap between germline ends came to 14 bases. Germline V gives CDR1 SEHNR, CDR2 FQNEAQ (reference sequence). This CDR3 comprises 16 residues. The CDR3 sequence is CASSLYGRGGYNEQFF. CDR3 sequence (DNA): TGTGCCAGCAGCTTATACGGGCGGGGTGGCTACAATGAGCAGTTCTTC.

The chain recombines TRBV7-3 with TRBJ2-1; D is unresolved. Germline CDR1 and CDR2: SGHTA and FQGTGA. CDR3 size: 13 residues. Trimming stripped 6 bases from V and 3 bases from J, with 9 bases between. CDR3 nucleotide sequence: TGTGCCAGCAGTATCAACAACTACAATGAGCAGTTCTTC. Translation gives CASSINNYNEQFF.

V gene TRBV7-9 combines with J gene TRBJ1-5; no firm D call. The V gene lost 5 bases and the J gene lost 9 bases, with 11 bases spanning the gap. CDR1 SEHNR and CDR2 FQNEAQ come from the germline V gene (reference sequence). This CDR3 has 12 residues. The chain's CDR3 is CASSNKPGPQHF. CDR3 nucleotides: TGTGCCAGCAGCAACAAACCAGGGCCCCAGCATTTT.

The chain couples TRBV7-9 to TRBJ1-4; 7 nucleotides agree with TRBD1. The germline CDR1 and CDR2 sequences are SEHNR and FQNEAQ (reference sequence). The trim removed 1 base at V and 6 bases at J, leaving 5 bases unmatched. CDR3 length equals 15 residues. The CDR3 spells CASSLEGQNYEKLFF. The CDR3, as DNA: TGTGCCAGCAGCTTAGAGGGACAGAACTATGAAAAACTGTTTTTT.

The chain combines TRBV6-1 with TRBJ1-1; D ambiguous. Germline V gene data show CDR1 as MNHNS and CDR2 as SASEGT. The CDR3 length is 12 residues. V was trimmed by 1 base and J by 8 bases, leaving 8 bases between them. The chain's CDR3 is CASSEGRREAFF. The CDR3 DNA reads TGTGCCAGCAGTGAAGGAAGGAGAGAAGCTTTCTTT.

V gene TRBV28 combines with J gene TRBJ1-5; 8 bases are a match to TRBD1. Unmatched junction bases numbered 7, after V lost 6 bases and J lost 6 bases. CDR1 is MDHEN and CDR2 is SYDVKM in the germline V gene. The CDR3 is made up of 14 amino acids. DNA of the CDR3: TGTGCCAGCAGGAGGACAGGGTGGGGTCAGCCCCAGCATTTT. Its protein product is CASRRTGWGQPQHF.

The chain joins TRBV7-2 to TRBJ1-5; D remains unclear. Trimming removed 1 base from V and 7 bases from J, with 14 bases in between. The length of the CDR3 is 15 residues. Germline lookup yields CDR1 SGHTA and CDR2 FQGNSA. The DNA for the CDR3 is TGTGCCAGCAGCTTAGGCCAGGCGTTAGGCCAGCCCCAGCATTTT. Translating gives CASSLGQALGQPQHF.

About this clone: Other DNA sequences in this specimen translate into the identical CDR3. This rearrangement joins TRBV5-1 to TRBJ1-4; 8 bases align to TRBD1. The CDR3 has 14 residues. Germline values: CDR1 SGHRS, CDR2 YFSETQ. V lost 2 bases to trimming and J lost 7 bases; unmatched junction nucleotides: 4. The CDR3 loop reads CASSFGQGGEKLFF. The CDR3 DNA is TGCGCCAGCAGCTTCGGACAGGGTGGTGAAAAACTGTTTTTT.

This chain links TRBV4-1 with TRBJ1-2; 10 bases match TRBD1. The CDR3 is 17 residues long. The ends lost 0 bases at V and 4 bases at J; junction bases unmatched: 8. Germline lookup yields CDR1 MGHRA and CDR2 YSYEKL. CDR3 sequence: CASSQDVLTGGSYGYTF. The CDR3 region has the DNA TGCGCCAGCAGCCAAGACGTGTTGACAGGGGGCAGCTATGGCTACACCTTC.

The chain couples TRBV7-9 to TRBJ1-1, with TRBD1 as a possible D gene (5 bases). Germline V lookup: CDR1 SEHNR, CDR2 FQNEAQ (reference sequence). V was cut by 4 bases and J by 1 base, with 13 bases left in between. This CDR3 is built from 15 residues. This CDR3 reads CASSSQGKGNTEAFF. CDR3 bases: TGTGCCAGCAGCTCCCAGGGTAAGGGGAACACTGAAGCTTTCTTT.

This rearrangement joins TRBV4-1 to TRBJ1-2; 7 bases are a match to TRBD1. Germline V gives CDR1 MGHRA, CDR2 YSYEKL. The CDR3 loop spans 14 amino acids. Trimming removed 4 bases from V and 7 bases from J; junction bases left unmatched: 9. The DNA of the CDR3 is TGCGCCAGCAGCCGTCTACAGGGGAATGGTGGCTACACCTTC. Residues: CASSRLQGNGGYTF.

Written as DNA, the CDR3 is TGTGCCAGCAGTCCAAACAAGAACACTGAAGCTTTCTTT. Its translation: CASSPNKNTEAFF. This chain connects TRBV27 to TRBJ1-1; D call uncertain. CDR3 length: 13 residues. Germline V gene sequence: CDR1 MNHEY, CDR2 SMNVEV (reference sequence). V lost 5 bases, J lost 1 base, and 8 bases lay in between.

This clone was seen a handful of times. This chain uses TRBV25-1 with TRBJ1-6; TRBD1 is a possible D gene (5 bases). The CDR3 has 14 amino acids. The germline gives CDR1 MGHDK, CDR2 SYGVNS. V was pared by 4 bases and J by 8 bases, with 12 bases between. The CDR3 sequence: CASSGTGGDSPLHF. CDR3 DNA sequence: TGTGCCAGCAGTGGAACAGGAGGGGATTCACCCCTCCACTTT.

This chain connects TRBV19 to TRBJ2-1; 8 bases agree with TRBD2. The CDR3 loop spans 16 amino acids. Per germline, CDR1 LNHDA and CDR2 SQIVND (reference sequence). Trimming cost V 6 bases and J 7 bases; bases outside gene matches: 14. CDR3: CASRRPGLELANEQFF. As DNA, the CDR3 is TGTGCCAGTAGACGTCCGGGACTAGAGCTCGCAAATGAGCAGTTCTTC. Together with reference TRBV19 and TRBJ2-1, the CDR3 gives the full variable domain: DGGITQSPKYLFRKEGQNVTLSCEQNLNHDAMYWYRQDPGQGLRLIYYSQIVNDFQKGDIAEGYSVSREKKESFPLTVTSAQKNPTAFYLCASRRPGLELANEQFFGPGTRLTVL.